This T cell receptor (beta chain) is drawn from a study of T cell changes during pregnancy in multiple sclerosis. The assay was immunoSEQ multiplex PCR, and TCRdb's table has in-frame clones only and misses some. The table has about 49,000 clones, roughly 93% seen once. CDR1 and CDR2 from the germline V gene are MGHDK and SYGVNS. The CDR3 is 15 residues long. V was shortened by 3 bases and J by 5 bases, with 15 bases between the two germline ends. This chain joins TRBV25-1 and TRBJ2-3; maybe TRBD2 (6 bases). This receptor was identified in a female donor in good health, enrolled as a control in a pregnancy study. Here the sequenced sample was CD4+ T cells from peripheral blood mononuclear cells, taken in the second trimester of pregnancy. DNA of the CDR3: TGTGCCAGCAGTGACCCGGGGGAGAAGAAAGATACGCAGTATTTT. This sequence encodes CASSDPGEKKDTQYF.